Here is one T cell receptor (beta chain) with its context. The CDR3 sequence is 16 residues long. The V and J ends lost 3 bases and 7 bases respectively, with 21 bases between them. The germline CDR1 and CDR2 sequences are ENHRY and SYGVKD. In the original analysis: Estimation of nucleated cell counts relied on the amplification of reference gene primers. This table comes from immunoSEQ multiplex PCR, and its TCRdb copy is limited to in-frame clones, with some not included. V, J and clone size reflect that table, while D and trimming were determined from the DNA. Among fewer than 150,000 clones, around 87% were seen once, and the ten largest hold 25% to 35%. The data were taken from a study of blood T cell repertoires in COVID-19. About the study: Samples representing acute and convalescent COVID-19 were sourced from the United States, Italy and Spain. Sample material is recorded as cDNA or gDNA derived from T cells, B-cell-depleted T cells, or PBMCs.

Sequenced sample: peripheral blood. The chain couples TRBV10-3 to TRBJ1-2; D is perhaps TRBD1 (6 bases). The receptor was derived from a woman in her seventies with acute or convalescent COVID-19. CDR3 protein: CAISDDKTGLLTGYTF. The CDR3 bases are TGTGCCATCAGTGACGACAAGACAGGTTTATTGACTGGCTACACCTTC.